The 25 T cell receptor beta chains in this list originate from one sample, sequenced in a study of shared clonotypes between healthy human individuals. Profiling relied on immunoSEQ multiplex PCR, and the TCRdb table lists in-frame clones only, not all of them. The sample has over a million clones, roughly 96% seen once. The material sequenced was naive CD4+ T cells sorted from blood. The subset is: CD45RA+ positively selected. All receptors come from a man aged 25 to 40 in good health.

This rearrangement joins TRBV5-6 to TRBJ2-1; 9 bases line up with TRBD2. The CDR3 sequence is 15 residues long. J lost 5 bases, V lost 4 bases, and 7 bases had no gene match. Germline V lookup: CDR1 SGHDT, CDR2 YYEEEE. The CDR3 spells CASSLLAGGNNEQFF. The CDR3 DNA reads TGTGCCAGCAGCCTACTAGCGGGTGGAAACAATGAGCAGTTCTTC.

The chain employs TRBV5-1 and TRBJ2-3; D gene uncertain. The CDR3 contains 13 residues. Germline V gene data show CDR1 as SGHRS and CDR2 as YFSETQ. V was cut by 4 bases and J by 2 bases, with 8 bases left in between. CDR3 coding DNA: TGCGCCAGCAGCGTAAGGAACACAGATACGCAGTATTTT. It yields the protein CASSVRNTDTQYF.

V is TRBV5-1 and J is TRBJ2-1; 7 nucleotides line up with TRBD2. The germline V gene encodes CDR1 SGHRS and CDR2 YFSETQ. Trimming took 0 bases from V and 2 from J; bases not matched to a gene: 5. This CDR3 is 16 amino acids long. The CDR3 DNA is TGCGCCAGCAGCTTGGCCGCGGGAGTCCCCTACAATGAGCAGTTCTTC. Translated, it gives CASSLAAGVPYNEQFF.

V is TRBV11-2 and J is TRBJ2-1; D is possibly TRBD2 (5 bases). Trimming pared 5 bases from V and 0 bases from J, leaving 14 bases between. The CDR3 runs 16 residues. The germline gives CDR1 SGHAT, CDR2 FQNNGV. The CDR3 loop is CASSANRGNSYNEQFF. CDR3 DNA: TGTGCCAGCAGCGCTAACCGGGGAAACTCCTACAATGAGCAGTTCTTC.

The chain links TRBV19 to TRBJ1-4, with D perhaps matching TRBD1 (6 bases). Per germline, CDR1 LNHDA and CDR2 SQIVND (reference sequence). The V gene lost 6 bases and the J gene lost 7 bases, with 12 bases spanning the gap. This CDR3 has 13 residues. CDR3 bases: TGTGCCAGTAGCTCAGGGGTGGTTGAAAAACTGTTTTTT. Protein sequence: CASSSGVVEKLFF.

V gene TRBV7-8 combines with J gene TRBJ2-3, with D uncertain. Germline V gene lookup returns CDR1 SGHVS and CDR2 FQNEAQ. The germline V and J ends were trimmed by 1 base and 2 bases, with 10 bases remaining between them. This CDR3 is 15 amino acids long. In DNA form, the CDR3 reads TGTGCCAGCAGCTTAGGGTTGGGGTACACAGATACGCAGTATTTT. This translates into CASSLGLGYTDTQYF.

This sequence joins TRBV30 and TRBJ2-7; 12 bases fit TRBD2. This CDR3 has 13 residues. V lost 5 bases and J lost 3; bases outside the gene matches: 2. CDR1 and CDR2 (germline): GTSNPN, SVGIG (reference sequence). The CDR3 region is CAWETSGSYEQYF. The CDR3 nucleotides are TGTGCCTGGGAGACTAGCGGGAGCTACGAGCAGTACTTC.

CDR3 sequence: CASSLFQGTDTQYF. CDR3 nucleotides: TGTGCCAGCAGCTTATTCCAGGGCACAGATACGCAGTATTTT. The rearrangement links TRBV11-3 to TRBJ2-3; D not resolved. Germline V gene sequence: CDR1 SGHNT, CDR2 YENEEA. The CDR3 contains 14 residues. Between the trimmed V and J ends, which lost 2 bases and 1 base, there was a span of 7 bases.

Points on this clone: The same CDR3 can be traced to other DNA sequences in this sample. CDR3 loop: CASSLGGGGYGYTF. The CDR3 DNA is TGTGCCAGCAGCTTAGGGGGAGGGGGCTATGGCTACACCTTC. This chain uses TRBV7-8 with TRBJ1-2; TRBD1 might be the D (6 bases). The CDR3 loop spans 14 amino acids. V lost 1 base and J 4 bases, leaving 10 bases between the germline ends. In germline, CDR1 is SGHVS, CDR2 FQNEAQ.

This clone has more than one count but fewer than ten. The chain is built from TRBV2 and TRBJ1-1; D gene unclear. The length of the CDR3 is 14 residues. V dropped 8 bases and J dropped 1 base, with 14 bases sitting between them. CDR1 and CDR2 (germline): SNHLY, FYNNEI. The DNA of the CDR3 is TGTGCCAGCCTGGTAAAATCCGCGAACACTGAAGCTTTCTTT. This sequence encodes CASLVKSANTEAFF.

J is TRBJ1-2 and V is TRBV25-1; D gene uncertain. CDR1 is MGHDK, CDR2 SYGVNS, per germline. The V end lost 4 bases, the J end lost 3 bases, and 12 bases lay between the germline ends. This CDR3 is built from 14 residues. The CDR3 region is CASSVREKDYGYTF. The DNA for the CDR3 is TGTGCCAGCAGTGTCCGGGAGAAGGACTATGGCTACACCTTC.

CDR3 region: CASSQWDETDTQYF. DNA of the CDR3: TGTGCCAGCAGCCAATGGGACGAGACAGATACGCAGTATTTT. The rearrangement joins TRBV6-5 to TRBJ2-3; D is perhaps TRBD1 or TRBD2 (5 bases each). This CDR3 comprises 14 residues. V lost 6 bases to trimming and J lost 3 bases, with 13 bases between them. Germline CDR1 and CDR2: MNHEY and SVGAGI.

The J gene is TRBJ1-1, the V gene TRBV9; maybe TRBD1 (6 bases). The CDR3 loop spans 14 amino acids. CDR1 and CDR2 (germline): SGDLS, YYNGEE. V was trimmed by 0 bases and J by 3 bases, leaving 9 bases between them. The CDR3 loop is CASSVGGADTEAFF. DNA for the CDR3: TGTGCCAGCAGCGTAGGGGGGGCCGACACTGAAGCTTTCTTT.

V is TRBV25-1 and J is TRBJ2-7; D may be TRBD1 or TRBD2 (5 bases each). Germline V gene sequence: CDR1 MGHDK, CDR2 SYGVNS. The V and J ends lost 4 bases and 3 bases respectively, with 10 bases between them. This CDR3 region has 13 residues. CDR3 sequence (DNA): TGTGCCAGCAGTGTGGGGGACCTCTACGAGCAGTACTTC. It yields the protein CASSVGDLYEQYF.

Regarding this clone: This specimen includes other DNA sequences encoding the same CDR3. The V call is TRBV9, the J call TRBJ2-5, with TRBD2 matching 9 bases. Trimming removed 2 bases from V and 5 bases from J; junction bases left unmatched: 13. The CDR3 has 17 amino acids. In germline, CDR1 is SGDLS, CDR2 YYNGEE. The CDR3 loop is CASSVGNLAGAKETQYF. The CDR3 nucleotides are TGTGCCAGCAGCGTTGGGAACTTAGCGGGAGCAAAGGAGACCCAGTACTTC. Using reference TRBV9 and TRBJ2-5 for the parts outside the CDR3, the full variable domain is DSGVTQTPKHLITATGQRVTLRCSPRSGDLSVYWYQQSLDQGLQFLIQYYNGEERAKGNILERFSAQQFPDLHSELNLSSLELGDSALYFCASSVGNLAGAKETQYFGPGTRLLVL.

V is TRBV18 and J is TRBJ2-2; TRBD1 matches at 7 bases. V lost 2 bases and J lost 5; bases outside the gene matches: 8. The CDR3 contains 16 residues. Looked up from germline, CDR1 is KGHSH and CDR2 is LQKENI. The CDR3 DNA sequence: TGTGCCAGCTCACCAGCCGACAGGGTGTCAACCGGGGAGCTGTTTTTT. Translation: CASSPADRVSTGELFF.

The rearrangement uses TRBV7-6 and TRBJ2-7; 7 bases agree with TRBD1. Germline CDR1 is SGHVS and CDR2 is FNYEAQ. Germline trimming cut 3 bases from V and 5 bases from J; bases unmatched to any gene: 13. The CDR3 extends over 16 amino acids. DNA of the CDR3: TGTGCCAGCAGCTTCAGACCGTCGACAGGGTACAACGAGCAGTACTTC. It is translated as CASSFRPSTGYNEQYF.

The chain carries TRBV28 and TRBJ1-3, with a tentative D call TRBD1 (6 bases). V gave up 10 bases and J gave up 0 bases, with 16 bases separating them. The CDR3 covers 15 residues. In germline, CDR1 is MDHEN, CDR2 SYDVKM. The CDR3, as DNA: TGTGCCACCACGGGGTACAGGGACTCTGGAAACACCATATATTTT. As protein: CATTGYRDSGNTIYF.

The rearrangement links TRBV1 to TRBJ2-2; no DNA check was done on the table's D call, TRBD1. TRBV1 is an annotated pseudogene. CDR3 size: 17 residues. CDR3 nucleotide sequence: TGCACCAGCAGCCACTCAGGACAGGGAGGGTTCGCCGGGGAGCTGTTTTTT. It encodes CTSSHSGQGGFAGELFF.

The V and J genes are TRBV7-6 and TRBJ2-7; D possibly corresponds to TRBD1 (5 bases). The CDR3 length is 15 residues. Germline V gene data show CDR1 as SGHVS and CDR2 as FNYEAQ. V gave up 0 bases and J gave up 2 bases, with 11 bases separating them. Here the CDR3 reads CASSLASGRAYEQYF. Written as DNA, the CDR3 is TGTGCCAGCAGCTTAGCGTCGGGCAGGGCCTACGAGCAGTACTTC. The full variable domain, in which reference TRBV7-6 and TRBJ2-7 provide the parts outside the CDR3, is GAGVSQSPRYKVTKRGQDVALRCDPISGHVSLYWYRQALGQGPEFLTYFNYEAQQDKSGLPNDRFSAERPEGSISTLTIQRTEQRDSAMYRCASSLASGRAYEQYFGPGTRLTVT.

Written as DNA, the CDR3 is TGTGCCAGCAGTGGACTAGCGGGAGAATATCTGTTCTTC. Residues: CASSGLAGEYLFF. This chain joins TRBV2 and TRBJ2-1; 12 bases fit TRBD2. CDR3 length: 13 amino acids. V lost 4 bases to trimming and J lost 15 bases; unmatched junction nucleotides: 7. CDR1 is SNHLY and CDR2 is FYNNEI in the germline V gene.

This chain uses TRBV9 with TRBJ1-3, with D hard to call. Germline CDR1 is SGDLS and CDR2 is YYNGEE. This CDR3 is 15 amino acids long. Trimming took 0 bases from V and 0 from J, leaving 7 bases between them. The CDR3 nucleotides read TGTGCCAGCAGCGTAGATTGGGGCTCTGGAAACACCATATATTTT. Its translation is CASSVDWGSGNTIYF.

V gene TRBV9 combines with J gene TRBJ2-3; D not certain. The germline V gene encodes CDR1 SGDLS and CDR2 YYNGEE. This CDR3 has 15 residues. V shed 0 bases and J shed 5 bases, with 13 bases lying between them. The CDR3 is CASSVVSRAGDTQYF. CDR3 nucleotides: TGTGCCAGCAGCGTAGTTAGCCGAGCAGGAGATACGCAGTATTTT.

The CDR3 is CASSRARGPNTDTQYF. DNA for the CDR3: TGCGCCAGCAGCCGGGCACGGGGACCGAACACAGATACGCAGTATTTT. The chain uses TRBV5-1 and TRBJ2-3; either TRBD1 or TRBD2 may fit D (5 bases each). The CDR3 loop spans 16 amino acids. With 4 bases removed from V and 2 bases from J, the gap between germline ends came to 17 bases. Germline-derived CDR1 and CDR2 are SGHRS and YFSETQ.

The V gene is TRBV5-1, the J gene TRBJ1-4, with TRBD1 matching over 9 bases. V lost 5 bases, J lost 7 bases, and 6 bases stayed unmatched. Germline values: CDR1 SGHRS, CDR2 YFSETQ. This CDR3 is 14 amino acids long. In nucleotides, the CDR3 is TGCGCCAGCAGATCACAGGGGGCGGCTGAAAAACTGTTTTTT. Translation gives CASRSQGAAEKLFF.